Here is one T cell receptor beta chain with its context. The data were obtained in a study of blood T cells in healthy people across ages. Trimming took 7 bases from V and 4 from J; bases not matched to a gene: 15. The CDR3 length is 16 residues. Germline V gene sequence: CDR1 DFQATT, CDR2 SNEGSKA (reference sequence). With a J-beta primer mix and a sample-barcoded 5' primer, a second PCR ran about 7 to 12 cycles. Each of the cDNA molecules was tagged by a template-switch adaptor with 12 random nucleotides. TCRdb re-called the 5' RACE reads with MiXCR, one entry per CDR3 protein. The sample consists of about 1 million distinct CDR3 sequences, under 45% of them appearing once.

The receptor comes from an older woman in good health. Sequenced material: blood. The chain is built from TRBV20-1 and TRBJ2-1; TRBD2 matches 8 bases. The CDR3 sequence: CSVRAFIGRAYNEQFF. For the CDR3, the DNA is TGCAGTGTCCGGGCTTTTATCGGGAGGGCGTACAATGAGCAGTTCTTC.